This TCR beta chain derives from a study of blood T cell repertoires in COVID-19. Looking at the study overall: T cells, B-cell-depleted T cells, or PBMCs provided the cDNA or gDNA that served as material.

This CDR3 has 12 amino acids. Per germline, CDR1 MDHEN and CDR2 SYDVKM. V was pared by 7 bases and J by 11 bases, with 14 bases between. Seattle's enrolled individuals joined amid active infection and were then monitored longitudinally. The assay was immunoSEQ multiplex PCR, and TCRdb's table has in-frame clones only and misses some. The sample has about 70,000 clones, around 88% seen once. Specimen: peripheral blood. The chain is built from TRBV28 and TRBJ1-4, with D possibly being TRBD1 (5 bases). This clonotype was sampled from a man aged 40-50 years with COVID-19, enrolled during active disease. The CDR3 DNA reads as TGTGCCAGCACAAGCCTCCGGGGGAAACTGTTTTTT. This encodes CASTSLRGKLFF.